A selection of T cell receptor beta chains follows, all from one sample in a study of blood T cell repertoires in COVID-19. The table came from immunoSEQ multiplex PCR; TCRdb's copy has only in-frame clones and leaves some out. The data show about 200,000 clones, about 90% seen once. The sequencing sample was made of PBMCs or T cells enriched from blood (not recorded which). The receptors here all came from a woman between 18 and 29 years old who had recovered from COVID-19. Both conserved end residues are trimmed from each CDR3. The order of the fields is V gene, J gene, CDR3 protein.

TRBV5-1	TRBJ1-3	ASSLFPGVLSGNTIY
TRBV28	TRBJ2-3	ASSSAGTDTQY
TRBV18	TRBJ1-2	ASSLQDNYGYT
TRBV30	TRBJ2-7	AWSGGRLAISSYEQY
TRBV7-3	TRBJ1-1	ASSRSGDTEAF
TRBV4-1	TRBJ2-2	ASSQVGSAGELF
TRBV5-1	TRBJ2-7	ASKPPTGTYEQY
TRBV10-3	TRBJ1-2	AIRTQGNYGYT
TRBV29-1	TRBJ2-1	SALGVNSYNEQF
TRBV18	TRBJ1-5	ASSPNGGRGSNQPQH
TRBV19	TRBJ1-2	ASSPGLRNYGYT
TRBV3-1/TRBV3-2	TRBJ2-7	ASSHVGTSGGDLSYEQY
TRBV5-1	TRBJ1-1	ASSGGTGNTEAF
TRBV27	TRBJ1-2	ASSLAGDSYGYT
TRBV5-1	TRBJ1-2	ASSLHVKQGSDGYT
TRBV5-5	TRBJ2-1	ASSSPSGGYNEQF
TRBV5-1	TRBJ2-5	ASSLGLSQGYQETQY
TRBV19	TRBJ2-1	ASSTAGVSKSSYNEQF
TRBV6-2/TRBV6-3	TRBJ1-2	ASSYSVRQPGGYGYT
TRBV11-2	TRBJ1-5	ASSLDRGDQPQH
TRBV12-3/TRBV12-4	TRBJ2-2	ASSLGGTGELF
TRBV7-6	TRBJ2-3	ASSSYGDTQY
TRBV5-1	TRBJ2-7	ASSLVPDNYEQY
TRBV28	TRBJ1-6	ASSFYPTNSPLH
TRBV27	TRBJ1-2	ASSWAGGEYGYT
TRBV3-1/TRBV3-2	TRBJ2-3	ASSQDRLAGVDTQY
TRBV5-1	TRBJ2-1	ASSPGTSGPYNEQF
TRBV27	TRBJ1-2	ASSLSLGQGGGYT
TRBV19	TRBJ1-5	ASSRSRQQPQH
TRBV6-1	TRBJ1-3	ASSELRRGSGNTIY
TRBV28	TRBJ2-2	ASSLPDREVNTGELF
TRBV9	TRBJ1-6	ASSDLDRDSSPLH
TRBV19	TRBJ1-5	ASSIWGGSNQPQH
TRBV19	TRBJ1-1	ASSIDRTARTEAF
TRBV4-2	TRBJ2-7	ASSQAVSSYEQY
TRBV10-2	TRBJ1-1	ASGGLGEAF
TRBV7-6	TRBJ2-3	ASSPPAGVADTQY
TRBV28	TRBJ2-1	ASSFLGLAGDDNEQF